This TCR beta chain appears in the sequencing data of a study of response to subunit inactivated influenza vaccine (dated by TCRdb to 2017 to 2018). Concerning the study at large: To follow how T cells responded to a trivalent subunit inactivated influenza vaccine, the researchers relied on deep quantitative profiling of the T cell receptor repertoire. The paper's findings and limits, for the study overall: According to the authors, only a limited number of new T cells may be recruited by each seasonal influenza vaccination.

The method behind the library was RT-PCR. TCRdb shows the sequencer as Illumina HiSeq 2500. TCRdb reran the public reads through fastp at Q25 and MiXCR, keeping productive beta chains. When rows share a CDR3 protein, they turn into one entry using the most common DNA and genes. The sample yields about 650,000 distinct CDR3 sequences; 14% were counted once. The ten biggest clones cover 6.5% to 8% of the sample. The CDR3 holds 19 amino acids from the cysteine to the phenylalanine. The DNA shown is the 57-base CDR3, in frame from base 1. CDR1 is given as MNHNS and CDR2 as SASEGT, both from the germline V gene. Trimming takes 0 bases off V and 2 bases off J; junction bases not matched to a gene: 14. This clonotype has more than one count but fewer than ten. Its antigen remains unidentified. Base qualities are not provided; no much larger clone lies one nucleotide away.

Sample: PBMCs from blood, taken about 14 days before vaccination. The rearranged chain carries TRBV6-1 and TRBJ2-7, and TRBD1 matches 9 of the central bases. The TCR comes from a man aged 45 to 65 who received an inactivated influenza vaccine. Donor details come from another sample of the same person, matched by shared clones. The DNA reads TGTGCCAGCAGTGAAGCCGATCCCCTCGGGGACAGGGATACCTACGAGCAGTACTTC. Its protein reads: CASSEADPLGDRDTYEQYF.